These 5 T cell receptor beta chains share one sample of origin, sequenced in a study of graft-versus-host responses after intestinal transplantation. No antigen has been identified for these receptors. Clones were read by immunoSEQ multiplex PCR, and TCRdb kept only the in-frame ones, dropping some. The sample records about 36,000 clones, approximately 93% being singletons. This specimen was unstimulated CD4+ T cells sorted from spleen or lymph node cells, taken before transplant. The receptors derive from a human donor who was the organ donor for an intestinal transplant.

V gene TRBV6-5 combines with J gene TRBJ1-1, with 9 bases matching TRBD1. Trimming at V came to 6 bases and at J to 4 bases, leaving 6 bases not matched to a gene. Germline V gene sequence: CDR1 MNHEY, CDR2 SVGAGI. The CDR3 runs to 14 residues. CDR3 sequence reads: CASSLQGASTEAFF. For the CDR3, the DNA is TGTGCCAGCAGCCTACAGGGGGCCAGCACTGAAGCTTTCTTT.

The chain has TRBV5-5 and TRBJ2-7; D unresolved. Germline CDR1 reads SGHKS; CDR2 reads YYEKEE (reference sequence). The CDR3 spans 11 residues. V dropped 9 bases and J dropped 3 bases, with 10 bases sitting between them. The CDR3 bases are TGTGCCACGGGTATGGGCTACGAGCAGTACTTC. Its translation is CATGMGYEQYF.

The chain couples TRBV28 to TRBJ1-1; 11 nucleotides line up with TRBD1. Trimming at V came to 4 bases and at J to 4 bases, leaving 5 bases not matched to a gene. The length of the CDR3 is 15 residues. Per the germline V gene, CDR1 is MDHEN and CDR2 is SYDVKM. The DNA for the CDR3 is TGTGCCAGCAGTTATCCCGGGACAGGGGGCACTGAAGCTTTCTTT. This encodes CASSYPGTGGTEAFF.

The rearrangement uses TRBV5-1 and TRBJ1-1; D perhaps matches TRBD1 (6 bases). Germline values: CDR1 SGHRS, CDR2 YFSETQ. CDR3 length equals 16 residues. V was clipped by 4 bases and J by 6 bases, with 22 bases between them. The CDR3 coding sequence is TGCGCCAGCAGCCTACGTGGGGGGCTAGTGAGGCCTGAAGCTTTCTTT. Its translation is CASSLRGGLVRPEAFF.

The chain employs TRBV11-3 and TRBJ1-4; D remains unclear. Trimming took off 5 bases at V and 5 bases at J, with 18 bases between the two ends. This CDR3 is built from 16 residues. From germline, CDR1 is SGHNT and CDR2 YENEEA. The CDR3 protein is CASSHEKVGGNEKLFF. In DNA, the CDR3 is TGTGCCAGCAGCCACGAAAAGGTTGGAGGGAATGAAAAACTGTTTTTT. The variable domain in full, completed from reference TRBV11-3 and TRBJ1-4, reads EAGVVQSPRYKIIEKKQPVAFWCNPISGHNTLYWYLQNLGQGPELLIRYENEEAVDDSQLPKDRFSAERLKGVDSTLKIQPAELGDSAVYLCASSHEKVGGNEKLFFGSGTQLSVL.